This TCR beta chain came from a study of PD-1 blockade in classical Hodgkin lymphoma. Study at large: Intravenous infusions of nivolumab 3 mg/kg reached patients every 2 weeks. Findings and caveats of the study: Patients with an early start, nivolumab under 1 year after ASCT, were excluded. Newly diagnosed patients reportedly trailed healthy donors in baseline TCR diversity.

The assay was immunoSEQ multiplex PCR, and TCRdb's table has in-frame clones only and misses some. This sample has 50,000 to 65,000 clones, with approximately 90% found just once. No patient escaped relapse after autologous stem cell transplantation, and brentuximab vedotin exposure varied. Germline CDR1 MNHEY, CDR2 SMNVEV (reference sequence). V lost 2 bases, J lost 4 bases, and 14 bases lay in between. This CDR3 has 16 amino acids. Remarks on this clone: Its cognate antigen is unknown.

The sequencing used peripheral blood mononuclear cells (PBMCs), collected before the second cycle of nivolumab. The chain recombines TRBV27 with TRBJ1-4; D not certain. The receptor comes from a human donor with classical Hodgkin lymphoma. In DNA form, the CDR3 reads TGTGCCAGCAGTTTAACCGCGGCACACGTTAATGAAAAACTGTTTTTT. Its protein is CASSLTAAHVNEKLFF.